The 30 T cell receptor beta chains below all came from one sample that was sequenced in a study of regulatory T cells in long-lasting Graves disease. Arm-PCR of CDR3 regions with iRepertoire HTBI primers generated TCR beta libraries. Each CDR3 protein gets one entry after TCRdb re-called the multiplex PCR reads with MiXCR. In the table there are around 420,000 distinct CDR3 sequences, 15% to 18% of which are singletons. Time point denoted: newly diagnosed GD, antithyroid drugs for less than 3 months. PBMC RNA served as the TCR library source. The sample was peripheral blood mononuclear cells (PBMCs), taken at new diagnosis, from a patient treated with antithyroid drugs. The source is a female donor with Graves disease.

This clonotype has more than one count but fewer than ten. V and J are TRBV10-1 and TRBJ2-5, with D possibly being TRBD1 (6 bases). Germline CDR1 WNHNN, CDR2 SYGVQD (reference sequence). This CDR3 spans 16 amino acids. V lost 0 bases and J 1 base, leaving 12 bases between the germline ends. The CDR3 DNA sequence: TGCGCCAGCAGTGAGTCCTCGATACAGGGCCAAGAGACCCAGTACTTC. Its translation: CASSESSIQGQETQYF.

This clonotype was counted at least ten times. This chain uses TRBV27 with TRBJ1-1; D not certain. CDR3 length: 14 residues. Germline V gene data show CDR1 as MNHEY and CDR2 as SMNVEV (reference sequence). Deletions cut 7 bases from V and 1 base from J, with 13 bases between. Here the CDR3 DNA reads TGTGCCAGCACTCGGCCAGGATCGAACACTGAAGCTTTCTTT. It encodes CASTRPGSNTEAFF.

In this sample, this clonotype turned up many times. The chain uses TRBV6-2 or TRBV6-3 and TRBJ2-1; 11 bases agree with TRBD1. Germline values: CDR1 MNHEY, CDR2 SVGEGT. The CDR3 is made up of 15 amino acids. V shed 0 bases and J 8 bases; nucleotides not matched to a gene: 3. The CDR3 loop is CASSYSRTGGDEQFF. The DNA for the CDR3 is TGTGCCAGCAGTTACTCGAGGACAGGGGGCGATGAGCAGTTCTTC.

This clonotype occurred many times. The chain combines TRBV6-1 with TRBJ1-5; 7 nucleotides align to TRBD1. V was pared by 5 bases and J by 3 bases, with 13 bases of the junction left unmatched. CDR1 and CDR2 (germline): MNHNS, SASEGT. CDR3 size: 17 residues. CDR3 loop: CASSTIQGKVVNQPQHF. The DNA for the CDR3 is TGTGCCAGCAGTACAATACAGGGGAAGGTGGTCAATCAGCCCCAGCATTTT.

This clonotype was observed many times. The V gene is TRBV6-1, the J gene TRBJ1-5; maybe TRBD1 (5 bases). The germline gives CDR1 MNHNS, CDR2 SASEGT. V gave up 2 bases and J gave up 4 bases, with 6 bases separating them. CDR3 length: 13 residues. CDR3 amino acids: CASSEWGNQPQHF. DNA of the CDR3: TGTGCCAGCAGTGAATGGGGGAATCAGCCCCAGCATTTT.

This clonotype was seen at least ten times. The V and J genes are TRBV5-1 and TRBJ2-5, with 10 bases lining up with TRBD2. The CDR3 has 16 residues. With 4 bases clipped from V and 1 base from J, the junction kept 7 bases outside the gene matches. CDR1 SGHRS and CDR2 YFSETQ come from the germline V gene. The CDR3 sequence is CASSPNSGGAQETQYF. As DNA, the CDR3 is TGCGCCAGCAGCCCCAACAGCGGGGGGGCCCAAGAGACCCAGTACTTC.

This clonotype appeared many times. The V gene is TRBV10-2, the J gene TRBJ1-1; D is perhaps TRBD1 (5 bases). This CDR3 region has 16 residues. CDR1 and CDR2 from the germline V gene are WSHSY and SAAADI. V lost 9 bases to trimming and J lost 0 bases, with 20 bases between them. CDR3 coding DNA: TGCGCCAGGTCTATGAGACAGACGGCGATGAACACTGAAGCTTTCTTT. This codes for CARSMRQTAMNTEAFF.

The sample holds many counts of this clonotype. The V and J genes are TRBV12-3 or TRBV12-4 and TRBJ2-5, with D perhaps matching TRBD2 (6 bases). The V end was cut by 6 bases, the J end by 5 bases, with 16 bases between. The CDR3 is 14 amino acids. The CDR3 loop reads CASSPSPGSETQYF. The CDR3 DNA reads TGTGCCAGCAGCCCCTCCCCCGGGAGTGAGACCCAGTACTTC.

In its sample, this clonotype was seen many times. The rearrangement joins TRBV27 to TRBJ2-1; 8 bases are a match to TRBD1. The CDR3 has 16 residues. V lost 5 bases and J lost 3; bases outside the gene matches: 9. Germline assignment: CDR1 MNHEY and CDR2 SMNVEV (reference sequence). The CDR3 protein is CASSRSWTGYYNEQFF. The CDR3 DNA follows: TGTGCCAGCAGTCGGAGCTGGACAGGGTACTACAATGAGCAGTTCTTC.

This clonotype has a count of ten or more. The V and J genes are TRBV2 and TRBJ1-2; D is undetermined. Trimming left V 7 bases short and J 8 bases short, with 11 bases between. Germline CDR1 reads SNHLY; CDR2 reads FYNNEI. This CDR3 is 11 amino acids long. As DNA, the CDR3 is TGTGCCAGCACTGGCCCAGGAGGCTACACCTTC. This translates into CASTGPGGYTF.

Comments on this clonotype: A junction end diverges from the germline sequence, so it may reflect a read error. The chain links TRBV6-2 or TRBV6-3 to TRBJ2-7, with a possible D match to TRBD1 (6 bases). The V gene's germline CDR1 is MNHEY and CDR2 SVGEGT. The CDR3 runs to 13 residues. The CDR3 loop is CVSLRQDGYEQYF. The DNA of the CDR3 is TGTGTCAGCCTAAGACAGGACGGCTACGAGCAGTACTTC.

In its sample, this clonotype was seen a few times. V gene TRBV3-1 combines with J gene TRBJ2-4, with 8 positions matching TRBD2. The germline gives CDR1 LGHDT, CDR2 YNNKEL (reference sequence). This CDR3 is 18 amino acids long. V dropped 4 bases and J dropped 0; count of bases not matched to a gene: 11. CDR3 residues: CASSPGTSWPLAKNIQYF. CDR3 nucleotide sequence: TGTGCCAGCAGCCCCGGGACTAGTTGGCCACTAGCCAAAAACATTCAGTACTTC.

In DNA, the CDR3 is TGCAGTGCCCGGGACAATGAGCAGTACTTC. Translated, it gives CSARDNEQYF. This rearrangement joins TRBV20-1 to TRBJ2-1; TRBD1 might be the D (6 bases). The J call may be mistaken, given a closer DNA end match to TRBJ2-7. CDR3 length equals 10 residues. The V gene's germline CDR1 is DFQATT and CDR2 SNEGSKA (reference sequence).

This clonotype occurred many times. The CDR3 spells CASSRGHPNTEAFF. In nucleotides, the CDR3 is TGTGCCAGCAGCCGCGGACACCCGAACACTGAAGCTTTCTTT. This rearrangement joins TRBV3-1 to TRBJ1-1, with D perhaps TRBD1 (5 bases). V was clipped by 4 bases and J by 1 base, with 10 bases between them. Germline loops: CDR1 LGHDT, CDR2 YNNKEL (reference sequence). The CDR3 has 14 residues.

This clonotype occurred many times. The V and J genes are TRBV6-2 or TRBV6-3 and TRBJ2-3; D is possibly TRBD1 or TRBD2 (5 bases each). The CDR3 totals 13 residues. V was shortened by 4 bases and J by 3 bases, with 8 bases between the two germline ends. Germline lookup yields CDR1 MNHEY and CDR2 SVGEGT. The CDR3 sequence is CASSWGPTDTQYF. The DNA of the CDR3 is TGTGCCAGCAGTTGGGGACCTACAGATACGCAGTATTTT.

This clonotype was seen many times. The chain combines TRBV29-1 with TRBJ2-2; 10 bases fit TRBD1. Germline lookup yields CDR1 SQVTM and CDR2 ANQGSEA. Trimming cost V 6 bases and J 2 bases; bases outside gene matches: 6. The CDR3 runs to 15 residues. In nucleotides, the CDR3 is TGCAGCGTAGCTGGACAGGGGGGAAACACCGGGGAGCTGTTTTTT. Its translation: CSVAGQGGNTGELFF.

This chain joins TRBV2 and TRBJ1-2, with TRBD1 matching 8 bases. V shed 11 bases, J shed 3 bases, and the junction held 11 bases outside the gene matches. Germline CDR1 is SNHLY and CDR2 is FYNNEI. This CDR3 is built from 14 residues. The CDR3 DNA follows: TGTGCCGGCCGACCCCTACAGGGGGACTATGGCTACACCTTC. Residues: CAGRPLQGDYGYTF.

The sample holds a few counts of this clonotype. J is TRBJ2-5 and V is TRBV28; 8 bases are a match to TRBD2. V shed 5 bases and J 4 bases; nucleotides not matched to a gene: 9. This CDR3 comprises 15 residues. From germline, CDR1 is MDHEN and CDR2 SYDVKM. The CDR3 here is CASSVEAGDGETQYF. CDR3 DNA sequence: TGTGCCAGCAGTGTAGAAGCGGGAGACGGAGAGACCCAGTACTTC.

Comments on this clonotype: A far larger clone differs by one base, so this is likely a read error. CDR3 in DNA: TGTGCCAGCAGTCCCCGGGACAGGGTCAAGGAGCAGTCCTTC. It yields the protein CASSPRDRVKEQSF. This chain joins TRBV6-2 or TRBV6-3 and TRBJ2-1; 9 nucleotides match TRBD1. This CDR3 contains 14 residues. Germline V gene data show CDR1 as MNHEY and CDR2 as SVGEGT.

The genes are TRBV4-1 and TRBJ2-3; 11 bases are shared with TRBD2. Looked up from germline, CDR1 is MGHRA and CDR2 is YSYEKL. This CDR3 has 15 residues. Trimming removed 2 bases from V and 6 bases from J; junction bases left unmatched: 4. This CDR3 reads CASSQQLAGADTQYF. The CDR3 nucleotides read TGCGCCAGCAGCCAACAACTAGCGGGAGCTGATACGCAGTATTTT.

Ten or more counts support this clonotype. This chain connects TRBV7-2 to TRBJ2-3, with 8 bases aligning to TRBD2. The germline gives CDR1 SGHTA, CDR2 FQGNSA. The CDR3 consists of 15 residues. V lost 4 bases to trimming and J lost 1 base; unmatched junction nucleotides: 4. The CDR3 nucleotides are TGTGCCAGCAGCTCTAGGCGGGGGGGCACAGATACGCAGTATTTT. It yields the protein CASSSRRGGTDTQYF.

This clonotype has a count of ten or more. J is TRBJ2-3 and V is TRBV19; D may match TRBD1 or TRBD2 (5 bases each). Germline V gene lookup returns CDR1 LNHDA and CDR2 SQIVND (reference sequence). Trimming stripped 4 bases from V and 2 bases from J, with 10 bases between. The CDR3 is 14 amino acids. The CDR3 sequence is CASSTGTNTDTQYF. The CDR3 coding sequence is TGTGCCAGTAGTACGGGGACGAACACAGATACGCAGTATTTT. Complete variable domain (other parts from reference TRBV19 and TRBJ2-3): DGGITQSPKYLFRKEGQNVTLSCEQNLNHDAMYWYRQDPGQGLRLIYYSQIVNDFQKGDIAEGYSVSREKKESFPLTVTSAQKNPTAFYLCASSTGTNTDTQYFGPGTRLTVL.

To note about this clonotype: A read error likely explains this, since a far larger clone differs by one base. This rearrangement joins TRBV7-2 to TRBJ2-5; 8 bases fit TRBD2. V trimming: 5 bases; J trimming: 1 base; junction bases outside the gene matches: 6. Germline V gene sequence: CDR1 SGHTA, CDR2 FQGNSA. The CDR3 contains 15 residues. The CDR3 coding sequence is TGTGCCAGCAGCGCCTTAGCGGGAACCCAAGAGACCCAGTACTTC. As protein: CASSALAGTQETQYF. The variable domain in full, with the rest retrieved from reference TRBV7-2 and TRBJ2-5, is GAGVSQSPSNKVTEKGKDVELRCDPISGHTALYWYRQSLGQGLEFLIYFQGNSAPDKSGLPSDRFSAERTGGSVSTLTIQRTQQEDSAVYLCASSALAGTQETQYFGPGTRLLVL.

This clonotype occurred once. A clone one base away is much larger, so this may be a read error. This chain joins TRBV7-9 and TRBJ2-1, with TRBD1 matching 7 bases. CDR1 and CDR2 (germline): SEHNR, FQNEAQ (reference sequence). The CDR3 spans 14 residues. The ends lost 3 bases at V and 10 bases at J; junction bases unmatched: 9. In nucleotides, the CDR3 is TGTGCCAGCAGCTTCCCGGGACAGACCTACGAGCAGTTCTTC. It translates to CASSFPGQTYEQFF.

This chain joins TRBV27 and TRBJ1-1, with TRBD1 identical over 7 bases. CDR1 is MNHEY and CDR2 is SMNVEV in the germline V gene (reference sequence). CDR3 size: 18 residues. After removal of 7 bases from V and 0 bases from J, the junction contained 17 bases not matched to a gene. In DNA, the CDR3 is TGTGCCAGCAACTTAGAGGGGGCGGTAATCCACATGAACACTGAAGCTTTCTTT. Its translation: CASNLEGAVIHMNTEAFF.

In this sample, this clonotype turned up a few times. This sequence joins TRBV5-1 and TRBJ2-3; D perhaps matches TRBD1 (6 bases). The CDR3 has 14 amino acids. With 2 bases removed from V and 6 bases from J, the gap between germline ends came to 13 bases. The germline CDR1 and CDR2 sequences are SGHRS and YFSETQ. Written as DNA, the CDR3 is TGCGCCAGCAGCTTACAGGGATCGAGGGATACGCAGTATTTT. Translated, it gives CASSLQGSRDTQYF.

This clonotype has just a few counts. This chain uses TRBV7-2 with TRBJ1-2; the match to TRBD1 covers 7 bases. The CDR3 runs to 13 residues. Germline V gives CDR1 SGHTA, CDR2 FQGNSA. Germline trimming cut 3 bases from V and 5 bases from J; bases unmatched to any gene: 3. Here the CDR3 reads CASSFDRAYGYTF. The CDR3 nucleotides are TGTGCCAGCAGCTTCGACAGGGCATATGGCTACACCTTC. The full variable domain, with the rest looked up from reference TRBV7-2 and TRBJ1-2, is GAGVSQSPSNKVTEKGKDVELRCDPISGHTALYWYRQSLGQGLEFLIYFQGNSAPDKSGLPSDRFSAERTGGSVSTLTIQRTQQEDSAVYLCASSFDRAYGYTFGSGTRLTVV.

This clonotype occurred many times. The CDR3 nucleotides are TGTGCCAGCAGCCCCACCGACGGGCTCTACCTGGCTGGCAATGAGCAGTTCTTC. It encodes CASSPTDGLYLAGNEQFF. This rearrangement joins TRBV3-1 to TRBJ2-1; D gene uncertain. The CDR3 is 18 residues long. The ends were cut back, 4 bases at V and 6 bases at J, with 25 bases in the middle. Germline V gene sequence: CDR1 LGHDT, CDR2 YNNKEL (reference sequence).

This clonotype appeared many times. This rearrangement joins TRBV28 to TRBJ2-5; 9 positions match TRBD1. Germline V CDR1 and CDR2: MDHEN, SYDVKM. The V segment lost 5 bases and the J segment 5 bases; nucleotides outside the gene matches: 6. The length of the CDR3 is 14 residues. CDR3 DNA: TGTGCCAGCAGTCATACAGGGGGCGCGGAGACCCAGTACTTC. It is translated as CASSHTGGAETQYF.

This clonotype was seen at least ten times. This chain joins TRBV20-1 and TRBJ2-5, with 9 bases that match TRBD1. Trimming removed 6 bases from V and 5 bases from J; junction bases left unmatched: 19. This CDR3 is built from 17 residues. Germline assignment: CDR1 DFQATT and CDR2 SNEGSKA (reference sequence). In nucleotides, the CDR3 is TGCAGTGCCAGAAATAATAGCGGACAGGGGAGGAGGGAGACCCAGTACTTC. Amino acids: CSARNNSGQGRRETQYF.